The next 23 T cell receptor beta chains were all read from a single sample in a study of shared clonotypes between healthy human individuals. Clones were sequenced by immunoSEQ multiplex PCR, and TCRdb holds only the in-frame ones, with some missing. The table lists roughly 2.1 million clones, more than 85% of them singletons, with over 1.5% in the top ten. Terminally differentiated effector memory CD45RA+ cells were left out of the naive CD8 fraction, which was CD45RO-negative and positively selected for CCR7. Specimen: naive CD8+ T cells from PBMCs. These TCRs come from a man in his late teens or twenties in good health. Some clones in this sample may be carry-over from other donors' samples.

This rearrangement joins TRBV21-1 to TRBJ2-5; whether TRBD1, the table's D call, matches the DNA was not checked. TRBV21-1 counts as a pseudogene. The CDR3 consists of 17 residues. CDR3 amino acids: CASSRGQQLVIQETQYF. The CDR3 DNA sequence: TGTGCCAGCAGCAGGGGACAGCAGTTAGTTATACAAGAGACCCAGTACTTC.

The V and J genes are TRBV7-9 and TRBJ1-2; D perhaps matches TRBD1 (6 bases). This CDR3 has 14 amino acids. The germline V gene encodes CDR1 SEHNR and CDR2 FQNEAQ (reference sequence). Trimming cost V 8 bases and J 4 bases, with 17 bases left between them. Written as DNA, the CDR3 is TGTGCCAGCTCAAGGGGGGACCTGGGCTATGGCTACACCTTC. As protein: CASSRGDLGYGYTF.

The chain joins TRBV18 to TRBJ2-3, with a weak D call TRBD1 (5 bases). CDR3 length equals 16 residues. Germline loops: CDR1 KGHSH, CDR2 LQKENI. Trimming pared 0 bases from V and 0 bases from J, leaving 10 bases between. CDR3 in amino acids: CASSPPRALSTDTQYF. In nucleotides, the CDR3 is TGTGCCAGCTCACCACCCAGGGCGCTTAGCACAGATACGCAGTATTTT.

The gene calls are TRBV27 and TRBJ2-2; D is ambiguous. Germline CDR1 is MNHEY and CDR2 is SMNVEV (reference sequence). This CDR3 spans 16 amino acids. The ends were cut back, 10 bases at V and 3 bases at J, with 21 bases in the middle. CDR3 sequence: CATRDQIGSDTGELFF. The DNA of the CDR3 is TGTGCCACCCGAGATCAAATTGGGTCGGACACCGGGGAGCTGTTTTTT.

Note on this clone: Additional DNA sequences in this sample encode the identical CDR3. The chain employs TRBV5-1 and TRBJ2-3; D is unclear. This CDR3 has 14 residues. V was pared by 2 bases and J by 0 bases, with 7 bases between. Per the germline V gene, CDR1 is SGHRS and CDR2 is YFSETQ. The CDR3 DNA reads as TGCGCCAGCAGCTTTGGGCCTAGCACAGATACGCAGTATTTT. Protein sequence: CASSFGPSTDTQYF.

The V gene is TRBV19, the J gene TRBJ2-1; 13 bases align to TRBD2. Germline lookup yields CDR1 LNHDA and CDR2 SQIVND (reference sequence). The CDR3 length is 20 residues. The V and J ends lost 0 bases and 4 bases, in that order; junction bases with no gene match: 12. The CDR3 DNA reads TGTGCCAGTAGTATAGATTGGCCGCCCTTACTAGCGGGAGGGTACAATGAGCAGTTCTTC. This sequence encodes CASSIDWPPLLAGGYNEQFF.

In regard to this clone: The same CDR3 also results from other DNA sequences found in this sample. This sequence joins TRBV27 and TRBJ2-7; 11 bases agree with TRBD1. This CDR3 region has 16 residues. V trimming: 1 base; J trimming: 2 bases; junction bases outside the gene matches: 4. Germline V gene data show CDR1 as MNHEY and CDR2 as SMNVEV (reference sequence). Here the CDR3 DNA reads TGTGCCAGCAGTTTATTGACGGGACAGGGGGCCTACGAGCAGTACTTC. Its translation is CASSLLTGQGAYEQYF.

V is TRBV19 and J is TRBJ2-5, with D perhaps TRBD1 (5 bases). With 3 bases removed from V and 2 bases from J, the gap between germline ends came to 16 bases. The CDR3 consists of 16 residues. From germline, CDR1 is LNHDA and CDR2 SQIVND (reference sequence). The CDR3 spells CASSILRETSQETQYF. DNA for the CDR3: TGTGCCAGTAGTATCCTCAGGGAAACGTCGCAAGAGACCCAGTACTTC.

This chain's CDR3 is CASSRSGGANTGELFF. The CDR3, as DNA: TGCGCCAGCAGCCGAAGTGGGGGAGCGAACACCGGGGAGCTGTTTTTT. This rearrangement joins TRBV4-3 to TRBJ2-2, with D possibly being TRBD1 or TRBD2 (5 bases each). The germline V gene has CDR1 LGHNA and CDR2 YSLEER. The CDR3 has 16 amino acids. Trimming removed 4 bases at V and 0 bases at J, with 12 bases between.

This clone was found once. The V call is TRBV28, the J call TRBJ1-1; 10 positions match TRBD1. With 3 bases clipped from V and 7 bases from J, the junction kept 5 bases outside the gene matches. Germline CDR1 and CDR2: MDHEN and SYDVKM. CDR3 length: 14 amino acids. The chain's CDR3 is CASSFPGTGDEAFF. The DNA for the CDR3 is TGTGCCAGCAGTTTTCCCGGGACAGGGGATGAAGCTTTCTTT. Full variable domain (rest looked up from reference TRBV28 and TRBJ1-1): DVKVTQSSRYLVKRTGEKVFLECVQDMDHENMFWYRQDPGLGLRLIYFSYDVKMKEKGDIPEGYSVSREKKERFSLILESASTNQTSMYLCASSFPGTGDEAFFGQGTRLTVV.

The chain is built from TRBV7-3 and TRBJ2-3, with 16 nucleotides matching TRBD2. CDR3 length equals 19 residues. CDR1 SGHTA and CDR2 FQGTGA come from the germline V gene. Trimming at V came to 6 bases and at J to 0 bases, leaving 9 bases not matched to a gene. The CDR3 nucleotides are TGTGCCAGCAGTCTACTGGGACTAGCGGGAGGGTATAGCACAGATACGCAGTATTTT. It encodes CASSLLGLAGGYSTDTQYF.

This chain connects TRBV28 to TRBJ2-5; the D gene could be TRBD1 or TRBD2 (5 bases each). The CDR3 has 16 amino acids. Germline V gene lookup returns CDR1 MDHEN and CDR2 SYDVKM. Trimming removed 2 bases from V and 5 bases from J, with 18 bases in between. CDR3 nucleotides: TGTGCCAGCAGTTTACCCGGGGAAGGGGCTGGGGAGACCCAGTACTTC. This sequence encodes CASSLPGEGAGETQYF.

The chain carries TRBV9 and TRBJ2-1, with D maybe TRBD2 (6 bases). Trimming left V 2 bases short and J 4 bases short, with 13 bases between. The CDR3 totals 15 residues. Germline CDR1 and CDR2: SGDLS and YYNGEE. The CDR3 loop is CASSVRLGPYNEQFF. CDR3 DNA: TGTGCCAGCAGCGTCAGACTAGGCCCTTACAATGAGCAGTTCTTC.

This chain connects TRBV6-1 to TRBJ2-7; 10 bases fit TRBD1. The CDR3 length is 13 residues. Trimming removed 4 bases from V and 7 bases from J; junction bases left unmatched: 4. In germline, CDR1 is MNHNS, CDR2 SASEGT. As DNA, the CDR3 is TGTGCCAGCAGTGCGACAGGGGGCGATGAGCAGTACTTC. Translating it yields CASSATGGDEQYF.

In nucleotides, the CDR3 is TGTGCCACCAGCAGAGGCCGGGGGACCACGTACAATGAGCAGTTCTTC. It encodes CATSRGRGTTYNEQFF. The J gene is TRBJ2-1, the V gene TRBV15; D might be TRBD2 (6 bases). With 1 base removed from V and 4 bases from J, the gap between germline ends came to 14 bases. The germline gives CDR1 LNHNV, CDR2 YYDKDF (reference sequence). The CDR3 is 16 amino acids.

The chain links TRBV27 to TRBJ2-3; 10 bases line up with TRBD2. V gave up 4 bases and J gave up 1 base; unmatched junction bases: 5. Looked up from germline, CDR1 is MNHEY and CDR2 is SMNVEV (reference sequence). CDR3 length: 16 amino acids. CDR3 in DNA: TGTGCCAGCAGTTCGAGGACTAGCGGAGGCACAGATACGCAGTATTTT. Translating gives CASSSRTSGGTDTQYF.

The CDR3 DNA sequence: TGTGCCAGCAGCTTGTCATCCGGACTGAGGTTCAATGAAAAACTGTTTTTT. Encoded protein: CASSLSSGLRFNEKLFF. The chain combines TRBV11-2 with TRBJ1-4, with D unclear. Germline V CDR1 and CDR2: SGHAT, FQNNGV. Trimming cost V 3 bases and J 5 bases, with 19 bases left between them. This CDR3 spans 17 amino acids.

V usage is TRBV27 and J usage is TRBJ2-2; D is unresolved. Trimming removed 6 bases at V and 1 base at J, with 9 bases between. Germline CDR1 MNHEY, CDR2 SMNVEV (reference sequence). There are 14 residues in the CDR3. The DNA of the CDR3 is TGTGCCAGCAGCCCGAGCGAGAACACCGGGGAGCTGTTTTTT. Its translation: CASSPSENTGELFF.

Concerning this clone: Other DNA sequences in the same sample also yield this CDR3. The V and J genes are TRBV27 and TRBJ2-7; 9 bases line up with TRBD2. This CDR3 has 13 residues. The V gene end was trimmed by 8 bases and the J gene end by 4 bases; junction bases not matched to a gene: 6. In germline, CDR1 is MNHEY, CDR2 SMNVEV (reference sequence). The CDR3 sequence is CASQGLAGYEQYF. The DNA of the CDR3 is TGTGCCAGCCAGGGACTAGCAGGATACGAGCAGTACTTC.

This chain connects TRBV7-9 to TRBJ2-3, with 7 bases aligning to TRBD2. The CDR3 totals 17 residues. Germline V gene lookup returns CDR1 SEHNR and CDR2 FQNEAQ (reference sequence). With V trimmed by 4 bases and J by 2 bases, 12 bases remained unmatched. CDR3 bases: TGTGCCAGCAGCTCGGCCACCGGGGGGTACACCACAGATACGCAGTATTTT. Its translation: CASSSATGGYTTDTQYF.

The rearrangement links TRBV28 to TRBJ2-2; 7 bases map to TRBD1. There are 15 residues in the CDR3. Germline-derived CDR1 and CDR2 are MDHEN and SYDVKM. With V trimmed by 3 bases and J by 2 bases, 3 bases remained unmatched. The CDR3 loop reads CASSFGTANTGELFF. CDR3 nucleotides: TGTGCCAGCAGTTTCGGGACAGCTAACACCGGGGAGCTGTTTTTT.

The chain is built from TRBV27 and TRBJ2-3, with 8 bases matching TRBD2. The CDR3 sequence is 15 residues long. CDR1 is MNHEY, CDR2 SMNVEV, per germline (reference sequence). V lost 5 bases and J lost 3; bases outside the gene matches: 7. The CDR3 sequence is CASSAGTRGTDTQYF. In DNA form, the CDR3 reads TGTGCCAGCAGTGCCGGGACTAGGGGTACAGATACGCAGTATTTT.

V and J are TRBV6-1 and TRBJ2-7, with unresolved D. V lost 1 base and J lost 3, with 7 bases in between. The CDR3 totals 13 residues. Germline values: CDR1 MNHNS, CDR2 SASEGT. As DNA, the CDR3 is TGTGCCAGCAGTGAAGTTAAGGTCTACGAGCAGTACTTC. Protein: CASSEVKVYEQYF.